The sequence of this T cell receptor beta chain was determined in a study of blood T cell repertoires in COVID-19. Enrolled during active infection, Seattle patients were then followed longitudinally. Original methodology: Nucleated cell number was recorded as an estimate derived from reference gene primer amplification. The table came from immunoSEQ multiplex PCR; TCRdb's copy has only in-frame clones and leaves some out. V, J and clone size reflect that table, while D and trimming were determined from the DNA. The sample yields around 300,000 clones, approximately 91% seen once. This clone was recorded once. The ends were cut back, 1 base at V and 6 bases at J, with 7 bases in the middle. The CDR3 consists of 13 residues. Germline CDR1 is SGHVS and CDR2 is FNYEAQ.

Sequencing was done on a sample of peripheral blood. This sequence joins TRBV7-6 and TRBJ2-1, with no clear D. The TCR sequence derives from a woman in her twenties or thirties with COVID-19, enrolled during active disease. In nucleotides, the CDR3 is TGTGCCAGCAGCTTAGACAGTACCAATGAGCAGTTCTTC. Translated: CASSLDSTNEQFF.